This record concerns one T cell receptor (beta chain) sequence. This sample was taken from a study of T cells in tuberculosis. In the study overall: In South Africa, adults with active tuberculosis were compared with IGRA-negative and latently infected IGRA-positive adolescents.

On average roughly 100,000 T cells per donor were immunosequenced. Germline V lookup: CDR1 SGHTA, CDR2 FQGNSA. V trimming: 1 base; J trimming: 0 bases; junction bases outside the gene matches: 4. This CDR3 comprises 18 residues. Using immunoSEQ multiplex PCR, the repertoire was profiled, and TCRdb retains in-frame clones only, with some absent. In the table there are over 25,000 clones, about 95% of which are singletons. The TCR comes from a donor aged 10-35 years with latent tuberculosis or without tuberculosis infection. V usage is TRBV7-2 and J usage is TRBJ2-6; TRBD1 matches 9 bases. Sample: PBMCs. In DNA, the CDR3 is TGTGCCAGCAGCTTAGTCGGGACAGGGTTCTCTGGGGCCAACGTCCTGACTTTC. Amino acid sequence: CASSLVGTGFSGANVLTF.